This is a list of T cell receptor beta chains from one sample in a study of blood T cell repertoires in COVID-19. The table came from immunoSEQ multiplex PCR; TCRdb's copy has only in-frame clones and leaves some out. The top ten clones hold about 20% of a sample with a few hundred thousand clones, around four fifths of them seen once. Sequencing was carried out using peripheral blood. Source of these receptors: a man aged 25-45 years with active or convalescent COVID-19. Both conserved end residues are part of each CDR3. Each record gives: V gene, D gene, clone size, J gene, CDR3 protein, CDR3 DNA. D genes are given only for firm matches. The listing skips clone size in some rows; elsewhere it reads once, few, many or a size class.

v_gene: TRBV7-2; d_gene: NA; abundance: NA; j_gene: TRBJ2-3; CDR3aa: CASSPYLTTDTQYF; CDR3nt: TGTGCCAGCAGCCCCTACCTTACCACAGATACGCAGTATTTT
v_gene: TRBV28; d_gene: TRBD1; abundance: NA; j_gene: TRBJ1-5; CDR3aa: CASRSTGGQPQHF; CDR3nt: TGTGCCAGCAGGTCGACAGGGGGACAGCCCCAGCATTTT
v_gene: TRBV6-1; d_gene: TRBD2; abundance: NA; j_gene: TRBJ2-3; CDR3aa: CASSLAGGTTDTQYF; CDR3nt: TGTGCCAGCAGCCTAGCGGGAGGTACCACAGATACGCAGTATTTT
v_gene: TRBV10-3; d_gene: NA; abundance: once; j_gene: TRBJ1-1; CDR3aa: CAISATQGMNTEAFF; CDR3nt: TGTGCCATCAGTGCTACACAGGGAATGAACACTGAAGCTTTCTTT
v_gene: TRBV18; d_gene: NA; abundance: NA; j_gene: TRBJ2-7; CDR3aa: CASSPGPNYEQYF; CDR3nt: TGTGCCAGCTCACCAGGGCCCAACTACGAGCAGTACTTC
v_gene: TRBV30; d_gene: NA; abundance: NA; j_gene: TRBJ2-7; CDR3aa: CAWSVGSYYEQYF; CDR3nt: TGTGCCTGGAGTGTTGGTTCCTACTACGAGCAGTACTTC
v_gene: TRBV5-1; d_gene: TRBD1; abundance: few; j_gene: TRBJ2-2; CDR3aa: CASSGPTGANTGELFF; CDR3nt: TGCGCCAGCAGCGGACCGACAGGGGCGAACACCGGGGAGCTGTTTTTT
v_gene: TRBV7-9; d_gene: NA; abundance: NA; j_gene: TRBJ1-5; CDR3aa: CASSSQNQPQHF; CDR3nt: TGTGCCAGCAGCTCTCAGAATCAGCCCCAGCATTTT
v_gene: TRBV7-9; d_gene: TRBD1; abundance: NA; j_gene: TRBJ2-3; CDR3aa: CASSLQGVSTDTQYF; CDR3nt: TGTGCCAGCAGCCTGCAGGGGGTCAGCACAGATACGCAGTATTTT
v_gene: TRBV2; d_gene: NA; abundance: once; j_gene: TRBJ1-5; CDR3aa: CASSEAFSPRPQHF; CDR3nt: TGTGCCAGCAGTGAAGCGTTTTCCCCGCGGCCCCAGCATTTT
v_gene: TRBV5-1; d_gene: NA; abundance: once; j_gene: TRBJ1-5; CDR3aa: CASSPTYRESNQPQHF; CDR3nt: TGCGCCAGCAGTCCGACTTACAGGGAAAGCAATCAGCCCCAGCATTTT